Presented here are 25 T cell receptor beta chains from one specimen sequenced in a study of persistence of HIV-infected CD4 T cells. The stimulus was an HIV-1 Gag 15-mer peptide pool, 1 ug/peptide/mL. CD4+ T cells upregulating both CD40 ligand and CD69 were sorted as responding cells. The libraries were made with immunoSEQ version 4 in survey mode. Generated by immunoSEQ multiplex PCR, the TCRdb table keeps only in-frame clones and is missing some. The top ten hold 1.4% of the sample, which has some 30,000 clones, approximately 70% seen once. These receptors are not linked to any known antigen. Here the sequenced sample was CD4+ T cells sorted from PBMCs after roughly 19-hour stimulation, taken from a patient who received antiretroviral therapy. Receptors were obtained from an adult man with HIV who was CMV-seropositive.

This clone has just one count. V gene TRBV5-8 combines with J gene TRBJ2-6, with D unclear. V was pared by 2 bases and J by 0 bases, with 9 bases between. The CDR3 length is 16 residues. CDR1 SGHTS and CDR2 YDEGEE come from the germline V gene. The CDR3, as DNA: TGTGCCAGCAGCTTTGGCAGCTACTCTGGGGCCAACGTCCTGACTTTC. As protein: CASSFGSYSGANVLTF.

This clone was counted only a few times. The chain couples TRBV6-5 to TRBJ2-2; tentative D call: TRBD2 (6 bases). In germline, CDR1 is MNHEY, CDR2 SVGAGI. V was cut by 8 bases and J by 1 base, with 14 bases left in between. The CDR3 extends over 15 amino acids. The CDR3 region is CASHPGTLNTGELFF. The CDR3 DNA is TGTGCCAGCCACCCAGGGACTTTGAACACCGGGGAGCTGTTTTTT.

The sample holds a few counts of this clone. At the DNA level, this CDR3 is encoded by other sequences in the same sample as well. The chain joins TRBV6-5 to TRBJ1-6, with 8 bases identical to TRBD1. The germline V gene has CDR1 MNHEY and CDR2 SVGAGI. The CDR3 contains 14 residues. Trimming removed 7 bases from V and 7 bases from J; junction bases left unmatched: 6. CDR3 sequence reads: CASTGQGSNSPLHF. The CDR3 DNA is TGTGCCAGCACCGGACAGGGTTCCAATTCACCCCTCCACTTT.

The chain is built from TRBV11-2 and TRBJ2-2, with TRBD1 matching over 8 bases. V was clipped by 6 bases and J by 4 bases; unmatched bases: 7. Germline V lookup: CDR1 SGHAT, CDR2 FQNNGV. The CDR3 totals 15 residues. The CDR3 region has the DNA TGTGCCAGCAGACCGGACAGGGCTAGCACCGGGGAGCTGTTTTTT. Translating gives CASRPDRASTGELFF. The variable domain in full, completed from reference TRBV11-2 and TRBJ2-2, reads EAGVAQSPRYKIIEKRQSVAFWCNPISGHATLYWYQQILGQGPKLLIQFQNNGVVDDSQLPKDRFSAERLKGVDSTLKIQPAKLEDSAVYLCASRPDRASTGELFFGEGSRLTVL.

The rearrangement uses TRBV10-3 and TRBJ2-3, with D hard to call. CDR3 length: 12 residues. CDR1 and CDR2 from the germline V gene are ENHRY and SYGVKD. The V end was cut by 3 bases, the J end by 3 bases, with 4 bases between. The CDR3 DNA sequence: TGTGCCATCAGTGAACGGACAGATACGCAGTATTTT. Translated: CAISERTDTQYF.

CDR3 in DNA: TGCGCCAGCAGTGAAATAACAGGTTCTTTGAACACTGAAGCTTTCTTT. Translating it yields CASSEITGSLNTEAFF. V gene TRBV10-2 combines with J gene TRBJ1-1; D is perhaps TRBD1 (5 bases). Per germline, CDR1 WSHSY and CDR2 SAAADI. The CDR3 has 16 amino acids. Trimming left V 3 bases short and J 0 bases short, with 14 bases between.

V and J are TRBV5-1 and TRBJ2-1, with D uncertain. Germline V CDR1 and CDR2: SGHRS, YFSETQ. The CDR3 is made up of 16 amino acids. The germline V and J ends were trimmed by 0 bases and 7 bases, with 17 bases remaining between them. This CDR3 reads CASSLAGNAGRNEQFF. CDR3 nucleotide sequence: TGCGCCAGCAGCTTGGCCGGAAACGCTGGACGGAATGAGCAGTTCTTC. Combining the CDR3 with reference TRBV5-1 and TRBJ2-1 gives the whole variable domain KAGVTQTPRYLIKTRGQQVTLSCSPISGHRSVSWYQQTPGQGLQFLFEYFSETQRNKGNFPGRFSGRQFSNSRSEMNVSTLELGDSALYLCASSLAGNAGRNEQFFGPGTRLTVL.

V is TRBV28 and J is TRBJ1-1, with TRBD1 matching 7 bases. V shed 4 bases and J 2 bases; nucleotides not matched to a gene: 7. The CDR3 totals 15 residues. Germline lookup yields CDR1 MDHEN and CDR2 SYDVKM. The CDR3 region is CASSSSGTANTEAFF. The CDR3 region has the DNA TGTGCCAGCAGTTCCTCCGGGACAGCCAACACTGAAGCTTTCTTT.

This clone was picked up a small number of times. The gene calls are TRBV12-5 and TRBJ2-7; the match to TRBD2 covers 8 bases. Germline V gene lookup returns CDR1 LGHNT and CDR2 FRNRAP. The CDR3 loop spans 13 amino acids. Unmatched junction bases numbered 7, after V lost 6 bases and J lost 6 bases. The CDR3 DNA reads as TGTGCTAGTGGGCTCCGGGGGGGGAGCGAGCAGTACTTC. Translation gives CASGLRGGSEQYF.

This sequence joins TRBV5-4 and TRBJ2-2, with 7 positions matching TRBD2. The CDR3 totals 17 residues. CDR1 and CDR2 from the germline V gene are SGHNT and YYREEE (reference sequence). Germline trimming cut 3 bases from V and 0 bases from J; bases unmatched to any gene: 8. CDR3 sequence (DNA): TGTGCCAGCAGCTCCCTAGCGGTTTCCGCGAACACCGGGGAGCTGTTTTTT. Encoded protein: CASSSLAVSANTGELFF.

J is TRBJ2-5 and V is TRBV19, with 9 bases that match TRBD2. The germline CDR1 and CDR2 sequences are LNHDA and SQIVND (reference sequence). V lost 5 bases and J lost 2; bases outside the gene matches: 9. The CDR3 length is 16 residues. CDR3: CASSEARLAGQETQYF. The DNA for the CDR3 is TGTGCCAGTAGTGAGGCGAGGCTAGCGGGGCAAGAGACCCAGTACTTC. The whole variable domain, filled in from reference TRBV19 and TRBJ2-5, reads DGGITQSPKYLFRKEGQNVTLSCEQNLNHDAMYWYRQDPGQGLRLIYYSQIVNDFQKGDIAEGYSVSREKKESFPLTVTSAQKNPTAFYLCASSEARLAGQETQYFGPGTRLLVL.

The chain employs TRBV7-9 and TRBJ2-5; possible D gene TRBD1, 6 bases. Between the trimmed V and J ends, which lost 4 bases and 5 bases, there was a span of 20 bases. Germline V gives CDR1 SEHNR, CDR2 FQNEAQ (reference sequence). This CDR3 has 16 residues. DNA for the CDR3: TGTGCCAGCAGCTCAACCGGGACACGCCAGGCGGAGACCCAGTACTTC. Amino acid sequence: CASSSTGTRQAETQYF.

The chain couples TRBV7-2 to TRBJ1-5, with TRBD1 identical over 7 bases. This CDR3 region has 14 residues. Germline values: CDR1 SGHTA, CDR2 FQGNSA. The junction had 2 bases not matched to a gene; V was cut back by 2 bases and J by 4 bases. DNA for the CDR3: TGTGCCAGCAGCTTAAGGGACAGAAATCAGCCCCAGCATTTT. Its protein product is CASSLRDRNQPQHF. The variable domain in full, completed from reference TRBV7-2 and TRBJ1-5, reads GAGVSQSPSNKVTEKGKDVELRCDPISGHTALYWYRQSLGQGLEFLIYFQGNSAPDKSGLPSDRFSAERTGGSVSTLTIQRTQQEDSAVYLCASSLRDRNQPQHFGDGTRLSIL.

J is TRBJ1-2 and V is TRBV6-4; tentative D call: TRBD1 (5 bases). This CDR3 contains 13 residues. With 3 bases removed from V and 4 bases from J, the gap between germline ends came to 9 bases. Germline V gene data show CDR1 as MRHNA and CDR2 as SNTAGT. The CDR3 sequence: CASSEGQGYGYTF. CDR3 bases: TGTGCCAGCAGTGAAGGGCAGGGCTATGGCTACACCTTC.

This clone was found once. This chain joins TRBV5-1 and TRBJ2-7; 8 positions agree with TRBD1. The germline V gene has CDR1 SGHRS and CDR2 YFSETQ. This CDR3 contains 14 residues. The V gene end was trimmed by 4 bases and the J gene end by 2 bases; junction bases not matched to a gene: 5. CDR3: CASSPGQETYEQYF. The CDR3 DNA follows: TGCGCCAGCAGCCCGGGACAGGAGACCTACGAGCAGTACTTC.

This chain uses TRBV29-1 with TRBJ2-7; 7 nucleotides align to TRBD1. The V segment lost 6 bases and the J segment 2 bases; nucleotides outside the gene matches: 7. The CDR3 runs to 13 residues. Germline CDR1 reads SQVTM; CDR2 reads ANQGSEA. The CDR3 loop is CSVERQGTYEQYF. The CDR3 region has the DNA TGCAGCGTCGAGAGACAGGGTACCTACGAGCAGTACTTC.

V and J are TRBV18 and TRBJ2-7; D call uncertain. The CDR3 has 13 amino acids. The V end was cut by 6 bases, the J end by 3 bases, with 12 bases between. Germline V gives CDR1 KGHSH, CDR2 LQKENI. CDR3 sequence (DNA): TGTGCCAGCTCCCCTAATATGGACTACGAGCAGTACTTC. Its translation is CASSPNMDYEQYF. Supplemented by reference TRBV18 and TRBJ2-7, the full variable domain reads NAGVMQNPRHLVRRRGQEARLRCSPMKGHSHVYWYRQLPEEGLKFMVYLQKENIIDESGMPKERFSAEFPKEGPSILRIQQVVRGDSAAYFCASSPNMDYEQYFGPGTRLTVT.

This clone was counted a few times. The V and J genes are TRBV6-1 and TRBJ1-3; D not certain. V lost 3 bases and J 5 bases, leaving 14 bases between the germline ends. CDR3 length: 15 residues. Per the germline V gene, CDR1 is MNHNS and CDR2 is SASEGT. The CDR3 loop reads CASSDPTPLRNTIYF. In DNA, the CDR3 is TGTGCCAGCAGTGACCCGACCCCCCTGCGAAACACCATATATTTT.

This clone was counted only a few times. The chain has TRBV7-9 and TRBJ2-1; either TRBD1 or TRBD2 may supply D (6 bases each). CDR1 and CDR2 (germline): SEHNR, FQNEAQ (reference sequence). This CDR3 spans 11 amino acids. V was pared by 3 bases and J by 10 bases, with 7 bases between. The CDR3 DNA is TGTGCCAGCAGCTTCGGGGGCGAGCAGTTCTTC. This codes for CASSFGGEQFF.

The CDR3 DNA sequence: TGCGCTCCCAGGGGAGTGGCCTCCTACAATGAGCAGTTCTTC. This sequence encodes CAPRGVASYNEQFF. The chain has TRBV10-1 and TRBJ2-1; tentative D call: TRBD1 (6 bases). The CDR3 has 14 residues. The germline CDR1 and CDR2 sequences are WNHNN and SYGVQD (reference sequence).

This chain uses TRBV2 with TRBJ1-5, with D uncertain. V was trimmed by 2 bases and J by 4 bases, leaving 9 bases between them. The CDR3 covers 14 residues. Germline CDR1 and CDR2: SNHLY and FYNNEI. CDR3 in DNA: TGTGCCAGCAGTGAATTAGGCAGGAATCAGCCCCAGCATTTT. This encodes CASSELGRNQPQHF.

In the case of this clone: The same CDR3 is also encoded by other DNA sequences in this sample. The V gene is TRBV5-1, the J gene TRBJ2-7; D unresolved. Trimming shortened V by 4 bases and J by 3 bases, and 11 bases separated the two germline ends. The CDR3 is 13 residues long. CDR1 SGHRS and CDR2 YFSETQ come from the germline V gene. The CDR3 region is CASSLTADYEQYF. CDR3 in DNA: TGCGCCAGCAGCCTCACGGCGGACTACGAGCAGTACTTC.

The chain carries TRBV10-1 and TRBJ2-1; 9 bases agree with TRBD2. The CDR3 length is 13 residues. The germline gives CDR1 WNHNN, CDR2 SYGVQD (reference sequence). Trimming cost V 6 bases and J 10 bases; bases outside gene matches: 7. The CDR3 protein is CASSRLADGEQFF. Here the CDR3 DNA reads TGCGCCAGCAGCCGACTAGCGGACGGGGAGCAGTTCTTC.

The genes are TRBV24-1 and TRBJ2-2; TRBD2 is a possible D gene (6 bases). V was cut by 6 bases and J by 4 bases, with 11 bases left in between. Germline values: CDR1 KGHDR, CDR2 SFDVKD. This CDR3 has 14 amino acids. CDR3 DNA: TGTGCCACCAGTCCGGGGGTGAGCACCGGGGAGCTGTTTTTT. Translating gives CATSPGVSTGELFF.

V is TRBV5-5 and J is TRBJ1-5, with 8 bases identical to TRBD1. The CDR3 runs to 14 residues. Germline CDR1 SGHKS, CDR2 YYEKEE (reference sequence). V dropped 2 bases and J dropped 8; count of bases not matched to a gene: 6. The CDR3 region has the DNA TGTGCCAGCAGCTTTTCAGGGGGCGCGGAGCCCCAGCATTTT. This sequence encodes CASSFSGGAEPQHF.